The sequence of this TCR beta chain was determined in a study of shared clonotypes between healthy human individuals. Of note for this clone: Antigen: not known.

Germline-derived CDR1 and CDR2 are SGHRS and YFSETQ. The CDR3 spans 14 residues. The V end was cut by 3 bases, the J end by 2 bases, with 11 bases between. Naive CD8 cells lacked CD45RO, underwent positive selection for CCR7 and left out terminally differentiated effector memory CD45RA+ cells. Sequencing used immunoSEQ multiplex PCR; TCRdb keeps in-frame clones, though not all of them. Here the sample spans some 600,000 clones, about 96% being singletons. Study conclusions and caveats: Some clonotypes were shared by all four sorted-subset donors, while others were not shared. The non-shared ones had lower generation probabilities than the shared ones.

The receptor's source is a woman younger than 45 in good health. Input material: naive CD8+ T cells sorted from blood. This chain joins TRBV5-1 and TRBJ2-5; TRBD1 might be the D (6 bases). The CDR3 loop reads CASSYDRRQETQYF. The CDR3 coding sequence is TGCGCCAGCAGCTACGACAGGAGACAAGAGACCCAGTACTTC.